The 26 T cell receptor beta chains below come from one sample, sequenced in a study of low-dose radiotherapy and immunotherapy resistance in tumors. First-strand cDNA used TRAV- and TRBV-specific primers, covering alpha and beta chains. A constant-region primer paired with the V-primer adapter amplified TCRs over around 18 PCR cycles. MiXCR was run by TCRdb on the reads, yielding one entry per CDR3 protein. The table has around 15,000 distinct CDR3 sequences, 70% to 80% seen once. The origin of the receptors is a human donor with advanced metastatic prostate, ovarian, gallbladder or colorectal cancer (not recorded which). This table probably holds off-target reads from a library built for another chain.

The chain combines TRBV9 with TRBJ2-7; 10 nucleotides align to TRBD2. Trimming took 4 bases from V and 2 from J; bases not matched to a gene: 6. The CDR3 sequence is 15 residues long. Germline values: CDR1 SGDLS, CDR2 YYNGEE. The chain's CDR3 is CASSTGLADTYEQYF. The CDR3 DNA follows: TGTGCCAGCAGCACTGGACTAGCGGATACCTACGAGCAGTACTTC. Complete variable domain (other parts from reference TRBV9 and TRBJ2-7): DSGVTQTPKHLITATGQRVTLRCSPRSGDLSVYWYQQSLDQGLQFLIQYYNGEERAKGNILERFSAQQFPDLHSELNLSSLELGDSALYFCASSTGLADTYEQYFGPGTRLTVT.

This clonotype was detected once. V is TRBV29-1 and J is TRBJ2-5; TRBD2 aligns across 12 bases. The CDR3 runs to 14 residues. The V gene's germline CDR1 is SQVTM and CDR2 ANQGSEA. V shed 7 bases, J shed 6 bases, and the junction held 9 bases outside the gene matches. CDR3 region: CSASLLAGGKTQYF. The CDR3 DNA reads as TGCAGCGCTTCTCTCCTAGCGGGAGGGAAGACCCAGTACTTC.

The V gene is TRBV6-2 or TRBV6-3, the J gene TRBJ1-2; D remains ambiguous. Germline-derived CDR1 and CDR2 are MNHEY and SVGEGT. Between the trimmed V and J ends, which lost 7 bases and 7 bases, there was a span of 10 bases. CDR3 length: 11 residues. The CDR3 nucleotides are TGTGCCAGCACCCCTACCCTTGGCTACACCTTC. Its protein product is CASTPTLGYTF.

This chain joins TRBV27 and TRBJ2-1, with 7 bases matching TRBD1. In germline, CDR1 is MNHEY, CDR2 SMNVEV (reference sequence). The trim removed 11 bases at V and 2 bases at J, leaving 12 bases unmatched. This CDR3 contains 15 residues. The CDR3 region has the DNA TGTGCCGCCGACAGGGCCGATCTCACCTACAATGAGCAGTTCTTC. Translated: CAADRADLTYNEQFF.

The gene calls are TRBV10-3 and TRBJ1-3; maybe TRBD1 (6 bases). V lost 7 bases and J 7 bases, leaving 14 bases between the germline ends. From germline, CDR1 is ENHRY and CDR2 SYGVKD. This CDR3 has 13 residues. The CDR3 region has the DNA TGTGCCATCACGAGGACTCAGGGGAACACCATATATTTT. Its protein is CAITRTQGNTIYF.

The chain links TRBV4-1 to TRBJ1-3; unclear D gene. Germline loops: CDR1 MGHRA, CDR2 YSYEKL. The CDR3 is 15 residues long. V lost 5 bases and J lost 0, with 11 bases in between. The CDR3: CASSTDGNSGNTIYF. CDR3 coding DNA: TGCGCCAGCAGCACGGACGGAAACTCTGGAAACACCATATATTTT.

V usage is TRBV9 and J usage is TRBJ2-1, with D unresolved. CDR3 length: 13 amino acids. Germline V gives CDR1 SGDLS, CDR2 YYNGEE. The V and J ends lost 4 bases and 4 bases respectively, with 9 bases between them. As DNA, the CDR3 is TGTGCCAGCAGCTCTGACTCATACAATGAGCAGTTCTTC. This gives the protein CASSSDSYNEQFF.

The CDR3 sequence is CASSLWWDSQTTDTQYF. CDR3 sequence (DNA): TGTGCCAGCAGTTTATGGTGGGACAGCCAAACCACAGATACGCAGTATTTT. The chain links TRBV28 to TRBJ2-3, with 7 bases lining up with TRBD1. Unmatched junction bases numbered 8, after V lost 0 bases and J lost 2 bases. CDR3 size: 17 residues. The germline V gene has CDR1 MDHEN and CDR2 SYDVKM. Full variable domain (rest looked up from reference TRBV28 and TRBJ2-3): DVKVTQSSRYLVKRTGEKVFLECVQDMDHENMFWYRQDPGLGLRLIYFSYDVKMKEKGDIPEGYSVSREKKERFSLILESASTNQTSMYLCASSLWWDSQTTDTQYFGPGTRLTVL.

The chain employs TRBV6-2 or TRBV6-3 and TRBJ1-1; TRBD1 agrees at 9 bases. After removal of 7 bases from V and 4 bases from J, the junction contained 16 bases not matched to a gene. The CDR3 is 17 residues long. Germline-derived CDR1 and CDR2 are MNHEY and SVGEGT. The CDR3 coding sequence is TGTGCCAGCACGACAGGGATTTTTACAGGGGGCGGCACTGAAGCTTTCTTT. Translated, it gives CASTTGIFTGGGTEAFF.

This chain links TRBV7-3 with TRBJ2-1; TRBD2 agrees at 7 bases. Per germline, CDR1 SGHTA and CDR2 FQGTGA. The CDR3 totals 12 residues. The junction had 3 bases not matched to a gene; V was cut back by 2 bases and J by 11 bases. The CDR3 nucleotides read TGTGCCAGCAGCTTACAGCGGGGTCAGCAGTTCTTC. It yields the protein CASSLQRGQQFF. Supplemented by reference TRBV7-3 and TRBJ2-1, the full variable domain reads GAGVSQTPSNKVTEKGKYVELRCDPISGHTALYWYRQSLGQGPEFLIYFQGTGAADDSGLPNDRFFAVRPEGSVSTLKIQRTERGDSAVYLCASSLQRGQQFFGPGTRLTVL.

Concerning this clonotype itself: Compared with germline, one end of the junction differs, possibly owing to a read error. The gene calls are TRBV29-1 and TRBJ1-2; D is unresolved. From germline, CDR1 is SQVTM and CDR2 ANQGSEA. This CDR3 spans 10 amino acids. The CDR3 DNA is TGCAGCGTTCTAAACTATGGGTACACCTTC. Translation: CSVLNYGYTF.

This clonotype was counted a single time. V and J are TRBV20-1 and TRBJ2-7; 8 nucleotides align to TRBD1. Germline V lookup: CDR1 DFQATT, CDR2 SNEGSKA (reference sequence). The CDR3 is 14 amino acids. The V gene end was trimmed by 5 bases and the J gene end by 1 base; junction bases not matched to a gene: 7. CDR3 sequence: CSARDRRLSYEQYF. The CDR3 coding sequence is TGCAGTGCTCGGGACAGGCGACTTTCCTACGAGCAGTACTTC.

This clonotype has just a few counts. The chain employs TRBV28 and TRBJ1-1; D uncertain. Trimming cost V 3 bases and J 4 bases, with 12 bases left between them. The CDR3 is made up of 14 amino acids. Germline lookup yields CDR1 MDHEN and CDR2 SYDVKM. The CDR3 is CASSLSRRATEAFF. The CDR3 DNA reads as TGTGCCAGCAGTTTGTCCCGGCGCGCCACTGAAGCTTTCTTT.

With respect to this clonotype: A read error may account for a junction end that differs from germline. This rearrangement joins TRBV19 to TRBJ1-2; D not certain. The CDR3 spans 14 residues. Germline CDR1 is LNHDA and CDR2 is SQIVND (reference sequence). The CDR3, as DNA: TGTACCAGTAGTGGTCCAGGCTCGGACTATGGCTACACCTTC. Amino acid sequence: CTSSGPGSDYGYTF.

The DNA for the CDR3 is TGCGCCAGCAAACAGGGAGAGGCCCAAACCTACAATGAGCAGTTCTTC. Amino acid sequence: CASKQGEAQTYNEQFF. This sequence joins TRBV5-1 and TRBJ2-1; a weak D match, TRBD1 (6 bases). This CDR3 has 16 amino acids. Deletions cut 6 bases from V and 2 bases from J, with 18 bases between. CDR1 is SGHRS, CDR2 YFSETQ, per germline.

The table lists this clonotype with a few counts. V usage is TRBV12-3 or TRBV12-4 and J usage is TRBJ2-2, with D possibly TRBD2 on 5 matching bases. The V end lost 6 bases, the J end lost 7 bases, and 9 bases lay between the germline ends. This CDR3 has 12 amino acids. The chain's CDR3 is CASRTAVGELFF. The CDR3 coding sequence is TGTGCCAGCAGAACAGCGGTCGGGGAGCTGTTTTTT.

The J gene is TRBJ2-3, the V gene TRBV12-3 or TRBV12-4; possibly TRBD2 for D (6 bases). Trimming took off 3 bases at V and 8 bases at J, with 12 bases between the two ends. This CDR3 has 13 residues. The CDR3 protein is CASSFGGTATQYF. The CDR3 nucleotides are TGTGCCAGCAGTTTTGGCGGGACCGCTACGCAGTATTTT.

This clonotype was seen a handful of times. The V and J genes are TRBV11-2 and TRBJ2-1; TRBD1 agrees at 8 bases. The trim removed 5 bases at V and 12 bases at J, leaving 9 bases unmatched. The CDR3 runs to 13 residues. CDR1 SGHAT and CDR2 FQNNGV come from the germline V gene. The CDR3 spells CASSEERQGSQFF. CDR3 coding DNA: TGTGCCAGCAGCGAAGAACGACAGGGGTCGCAGTTCTTC.

This clonotype showed up just once. This rearrangement joins TRBV7-2 to TRBJ2-1; 9 bases fit TRBD2. V was clipped by 5 bases and J by 5 bases; unmatched bases: 13. The CDR3 contains 17 residues. Germline CDR1 reads SGHTA; CDR2 reads FQGNSA. CDR3 residues: CASSTRAASGVHNEQFF. For the CDR3, the DNA is TGTGCCAGCAGCACCCGGGCCGCTAGCGGGGTACACAATGAGCAGTTCTTC.

The genes are TRBV4-1 and TRBJ2-6; either TRBD1 or TRBD2 may supply D (7 bases each). With 5 bases removed from V and 4 bases from J, the gap between germline ends came to 30 bases. The CDR3 is 21 amino acids. Germline assignment: CDR1 MGHRA and CDR2 YSYEKL. CDR3 sequence: CASSAGGDSRVALRGANVLTF. DNA of the CDR3: TGCGCCAGCAGCGCTGGGGGGGACAGCAGGGTAGCTTTGAGGGGGGCCAACGTCCTGACTTTC.

This clonotype has only one observation. V gene TRBV29-1 combines with J gene TRBJ1-1; D is possibly TRBD1 (5 bases). V lost 0 bases to trimming and J lost 8 bases, with 13 bases between them. The CDR3 contains 13 residues. CDR1 and CDR2 from the germline V gene are SQVTM and ANQGSEA. The CDR3 sequence is CSVEESTGAEAFF. The CDR3 DNA sequence: TGCAGCGTTGAAGAATCTACAGGCGCCGAAGCTTTCTTT.

The sample holds a few counts of this clonotype. The J gene is TRBJ2-4, the V gene TRBV5-1; D not resolved. V lost 0 bases and J 1 base, leaving 20 bases between the germline ends. Germline V gives CDR1 SGHRS, CDR2 YFSETQ. This CDR3 spans 19 amino acids. The CDR3 bases are TGCGCCAGCAGCTTGGATCTTGCGATCTCGATTGGGGCCAAAAACATTCAGTACTTC. Translation: CASSLDLAISIGAKNIQYF.

The genes are TRBV6-2 or TRBV6-3 and TRBJ2-2, with a possible D match to TRBD1 (6 bases). Trimming removed 6 bases from V and 7 bases from J, with 9 bases in between. CDR1 and CDR2 from the germline V gene are MNHEY and SVGEGT. CDR3 length: 12 amino acids. This chain's CDR3 is CASRTGGGELFF. The CDR3 nucleotides read TGTGCCAGCAGGACAGGAGGCGGGGAGCTGTTTTTT.

The chain is built from TRBV7-2 and TRBJ1-1; D is unclear. V shed 0 bases and J shed 4 bases, with 18 bases lying between them. The germline V gene has CDR1 SGHTA and CDR2 FQGNSA. This CDR3 spans 17 amino acids. This CDR3 is CASSLAPRTLGPTEAFF. CDR3 in DNA: TGTGCCAGCAGCTTAGCTCCCAGGACCCTAGGGCCCACTGAAGCTTTCTTT.

With regard to this clonotype: The junction does not match germline at one end; this may be a read error. V gene TRBV6-5 combines with J gene TRBJ1-3, with D unresolved. Germline V gives CDR1 MNHEY, CDR2 SVGAGI. The CDR3 covers 17 residues. The CDR3 DNA sequence: TGTGCCAGCGGTTACTCGGGAAGCAAAACCTCTGGAAACACCATATATTTT. Its protein is CASGYSGSKTSGNTIYF.

V and J are TRBV7-2 and TRBJ1-1; possibly TRBD1 for D (6 bases). V gave up 5 bases and J gave up 0 bases, with 13 bases separating them. The CDR3 consists of 15 residues. In germline, CDR1 is SGHTA, CDR2 FQGNSA. The CDR3 protein is CASSPRGTMNTEAFF. The DNA for the CDR3 is TGTGCCAGCAGCCCCCGCGGGACAATGAACACTGAAGCTTTCTTT.